This T cell receptor beta chain appears in the sequencing data of a study of shared clonotypes between healthy human individuals. The assay was immunoSEQ multiplex PCR, and TCRdb's table has in-frame clones only and misses some. The profile shows under 2,500,000 clones, approximately 94% of them singletons. As regards this clone: The antigen is undetermined.

The study's findings and limits: Sharing across several donors was seen in 4% to 6.5% of naive CD4 clonotypes.

CDR1 and CDR2 from the germline V gene are MNHNS and SASEGT. CDR3 length: 18 residues. Between the trimmed V and J ends, which lost 2 bases and 3 bases, there was a span of 19 bases. The chain joins TRBV6-1 to TRBJ2-2; tentatively, D is TRBD1 (5 bases). The receptor's source is a man between 18 and 29 years old in good health. The sample was naive CD4+ T cells sorted from blood. Subset specified: CD45RA+ positively selected. CDR3 sequence reads: CASSELRVDLWDTGELFF. The CDR3 bases are TGTGCCAGCAGTGAACTCAGGGTCGATCTATGGGACACCGGGGAGCTGTTTTTT.